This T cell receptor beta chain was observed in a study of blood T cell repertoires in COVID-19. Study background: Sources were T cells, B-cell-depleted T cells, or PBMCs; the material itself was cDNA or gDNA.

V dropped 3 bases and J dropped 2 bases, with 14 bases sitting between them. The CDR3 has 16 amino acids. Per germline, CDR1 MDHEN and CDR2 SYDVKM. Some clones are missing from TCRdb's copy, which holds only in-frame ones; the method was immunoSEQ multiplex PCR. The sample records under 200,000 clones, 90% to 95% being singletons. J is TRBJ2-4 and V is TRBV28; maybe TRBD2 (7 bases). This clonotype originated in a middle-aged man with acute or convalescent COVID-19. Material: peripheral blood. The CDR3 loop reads CASSFEGGGTKNIQYF. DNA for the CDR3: TGTGCCAGCAGTTTCGAGGGGGGGGGCACCAAAAACATTCAGTACTTC.